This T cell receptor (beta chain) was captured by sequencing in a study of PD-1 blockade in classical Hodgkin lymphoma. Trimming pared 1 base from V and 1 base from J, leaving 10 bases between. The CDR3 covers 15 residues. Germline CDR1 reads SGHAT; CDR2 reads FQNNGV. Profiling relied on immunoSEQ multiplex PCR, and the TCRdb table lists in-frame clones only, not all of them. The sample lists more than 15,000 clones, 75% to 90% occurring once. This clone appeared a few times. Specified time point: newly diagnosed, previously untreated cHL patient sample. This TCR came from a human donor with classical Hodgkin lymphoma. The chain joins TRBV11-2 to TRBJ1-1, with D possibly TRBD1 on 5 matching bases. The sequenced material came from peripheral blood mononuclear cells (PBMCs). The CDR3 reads CASSLVLQGNTEAFF. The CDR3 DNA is TGTGCCAGCAGCTTAGTTCTTCAGGGGAACACTGAAGCTTTCTTT.